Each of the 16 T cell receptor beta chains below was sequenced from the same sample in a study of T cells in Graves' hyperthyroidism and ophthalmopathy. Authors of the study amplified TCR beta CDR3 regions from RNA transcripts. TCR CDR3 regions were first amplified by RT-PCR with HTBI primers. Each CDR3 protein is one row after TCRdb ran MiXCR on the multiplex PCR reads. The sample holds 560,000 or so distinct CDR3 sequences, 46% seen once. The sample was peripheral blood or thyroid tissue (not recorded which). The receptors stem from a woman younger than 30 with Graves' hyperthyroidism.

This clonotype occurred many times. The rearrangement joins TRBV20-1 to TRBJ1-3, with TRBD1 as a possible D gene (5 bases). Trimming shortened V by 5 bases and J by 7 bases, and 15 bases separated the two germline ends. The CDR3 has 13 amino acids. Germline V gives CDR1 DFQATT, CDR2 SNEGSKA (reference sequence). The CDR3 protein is CSAQGRTDNTIYF. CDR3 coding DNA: TGCAGTGCTCAGGGCAGGACGGACAACACCATATATTTT.

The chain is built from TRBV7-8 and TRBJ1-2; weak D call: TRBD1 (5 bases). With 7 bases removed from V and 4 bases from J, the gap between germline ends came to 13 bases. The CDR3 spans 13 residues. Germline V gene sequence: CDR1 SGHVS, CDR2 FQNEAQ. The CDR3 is CASIPRGSYGYTF. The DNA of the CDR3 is TGTGCCAGCATTCCCCGGGGCAGCTATGGCTACACCTTC.

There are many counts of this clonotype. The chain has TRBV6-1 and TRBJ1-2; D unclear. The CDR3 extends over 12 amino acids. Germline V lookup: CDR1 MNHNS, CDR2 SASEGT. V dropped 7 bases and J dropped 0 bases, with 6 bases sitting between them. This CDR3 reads CASTDANYGYTF. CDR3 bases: TGTGCCAGCACCGACGCTAACTATGGCTACACCTTC.

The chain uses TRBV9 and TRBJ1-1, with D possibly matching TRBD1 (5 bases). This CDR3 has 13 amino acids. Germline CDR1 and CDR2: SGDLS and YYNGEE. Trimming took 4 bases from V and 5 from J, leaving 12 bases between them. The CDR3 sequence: CASSQQGQTEAFF. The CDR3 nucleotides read TGTGCCAGCAGCCAACAAGGACAAACTGAAGCTTTCTTT.

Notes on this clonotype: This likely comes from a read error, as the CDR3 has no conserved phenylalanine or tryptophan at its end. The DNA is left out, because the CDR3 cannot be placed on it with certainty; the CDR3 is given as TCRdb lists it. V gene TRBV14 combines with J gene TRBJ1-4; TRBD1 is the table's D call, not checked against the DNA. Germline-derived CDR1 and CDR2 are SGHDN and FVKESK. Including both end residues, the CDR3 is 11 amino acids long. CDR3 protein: CASSQDWGTDY.

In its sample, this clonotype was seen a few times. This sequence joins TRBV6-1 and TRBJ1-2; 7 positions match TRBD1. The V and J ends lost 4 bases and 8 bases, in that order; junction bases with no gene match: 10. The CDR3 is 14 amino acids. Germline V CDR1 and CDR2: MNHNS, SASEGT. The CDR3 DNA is TGTGCCAGCAGTGCACGACAGGGAAGGGTCGGCTACACCTTC. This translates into CASSARQGRVGYTF.

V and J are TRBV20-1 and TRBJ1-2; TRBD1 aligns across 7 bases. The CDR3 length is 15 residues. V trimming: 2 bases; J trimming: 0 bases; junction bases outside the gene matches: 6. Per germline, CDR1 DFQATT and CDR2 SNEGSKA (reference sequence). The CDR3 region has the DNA TGCAGTGCTAGACCCGGGGACAGAGCTAACTATGGCTACACCTTC. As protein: CSARPGDRANYGYTF.

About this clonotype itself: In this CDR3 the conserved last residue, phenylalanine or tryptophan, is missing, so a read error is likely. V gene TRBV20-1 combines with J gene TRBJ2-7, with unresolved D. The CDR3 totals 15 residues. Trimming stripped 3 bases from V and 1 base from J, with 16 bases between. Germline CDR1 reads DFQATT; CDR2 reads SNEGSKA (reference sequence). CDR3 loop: CSASGRVESSYEQYL. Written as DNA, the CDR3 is TGCAGTGCTAGTGGGCGCGTGGAATCGTCCTACGAGCAGTACCTC.

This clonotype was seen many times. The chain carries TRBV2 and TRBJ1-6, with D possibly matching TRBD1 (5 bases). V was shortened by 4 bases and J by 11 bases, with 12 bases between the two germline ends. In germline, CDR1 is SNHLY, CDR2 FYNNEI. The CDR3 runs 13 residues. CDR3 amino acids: CASSGAGTTPLHF. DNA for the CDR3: TGTGCCAGCAGTGGGGCCGGGACGACACCCCTCCACTTT.

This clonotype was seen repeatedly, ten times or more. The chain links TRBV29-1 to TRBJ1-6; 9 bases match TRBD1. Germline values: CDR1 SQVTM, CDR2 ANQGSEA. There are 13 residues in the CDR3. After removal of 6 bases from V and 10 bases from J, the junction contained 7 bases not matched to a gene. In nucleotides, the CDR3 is TGCAGCGTGCGACAGGGGGGAGACTCACCCCTCCACTTT. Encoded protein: CSVRQGGDSPLHF.

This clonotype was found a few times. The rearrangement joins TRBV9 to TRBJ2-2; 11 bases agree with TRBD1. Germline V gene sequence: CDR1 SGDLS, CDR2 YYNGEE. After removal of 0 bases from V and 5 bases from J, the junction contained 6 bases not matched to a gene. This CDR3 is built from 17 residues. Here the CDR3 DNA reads TGTGCCAGCAGCGTAGCTGGGGACAGGGGGTTTACCGGGGAGCTGTTTTTT. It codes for CASSVAGDRGFTGELFF.

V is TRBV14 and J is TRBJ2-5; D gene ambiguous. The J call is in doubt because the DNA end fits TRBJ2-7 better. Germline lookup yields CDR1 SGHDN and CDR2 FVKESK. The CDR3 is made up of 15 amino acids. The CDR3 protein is CASGRTSRSSYEQYF. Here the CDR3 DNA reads TGTGCCAGCGGACGAACGAGCCGAAGCTCCTACGAGCAGTACTTC.

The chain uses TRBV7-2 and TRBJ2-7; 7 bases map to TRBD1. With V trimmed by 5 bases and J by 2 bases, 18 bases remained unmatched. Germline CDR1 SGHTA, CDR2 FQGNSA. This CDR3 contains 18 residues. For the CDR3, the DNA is TGTGCCAGCAGCGCGTCATACGCGGCAGGGGGAGAGGCCTACGAGCAGTACTTC. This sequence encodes CASSASYAAGGEAYEQYF.

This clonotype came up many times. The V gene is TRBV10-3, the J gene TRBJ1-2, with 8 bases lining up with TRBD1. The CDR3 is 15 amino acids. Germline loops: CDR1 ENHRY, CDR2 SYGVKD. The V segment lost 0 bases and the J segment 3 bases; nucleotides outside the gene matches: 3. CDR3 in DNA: TGTGCCATCAGTGAGTCGGCGGACAGGGACTATGGCTACACCTTC. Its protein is CAISESADRDYGYTF.

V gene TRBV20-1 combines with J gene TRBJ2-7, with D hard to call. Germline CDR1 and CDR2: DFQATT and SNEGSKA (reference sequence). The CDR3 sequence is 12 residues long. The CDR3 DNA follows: TGCAGCCCTCGTCCTGGTGGCTACGAGCAGTACTTC. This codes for CSPRPGGYEQYF.

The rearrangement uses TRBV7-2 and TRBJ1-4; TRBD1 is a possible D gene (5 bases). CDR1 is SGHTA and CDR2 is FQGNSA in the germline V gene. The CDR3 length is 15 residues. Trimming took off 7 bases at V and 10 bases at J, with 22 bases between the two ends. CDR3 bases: TGTGCCAGCAACTCTAACGGGGGAGTCAGCGGAAAACTGTTTTTT. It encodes CASNSNGGVSGKLFF.